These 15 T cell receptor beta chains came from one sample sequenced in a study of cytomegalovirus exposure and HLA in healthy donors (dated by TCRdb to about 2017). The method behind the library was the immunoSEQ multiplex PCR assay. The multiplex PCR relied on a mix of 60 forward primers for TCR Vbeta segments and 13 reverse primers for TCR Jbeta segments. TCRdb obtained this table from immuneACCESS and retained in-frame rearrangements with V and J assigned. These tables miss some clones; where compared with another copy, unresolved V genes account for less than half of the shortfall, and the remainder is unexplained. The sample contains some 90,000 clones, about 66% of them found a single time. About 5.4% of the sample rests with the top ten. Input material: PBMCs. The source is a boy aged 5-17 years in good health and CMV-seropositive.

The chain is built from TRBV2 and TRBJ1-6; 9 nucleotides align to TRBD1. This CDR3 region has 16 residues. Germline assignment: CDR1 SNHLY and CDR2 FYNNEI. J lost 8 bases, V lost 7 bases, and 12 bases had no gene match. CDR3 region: CASTSFSGQGDSPLHF. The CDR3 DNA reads TGTGCCAGCACTTCATTCTCGGGACAGGGTGATTCACCCCTCCACTTT.

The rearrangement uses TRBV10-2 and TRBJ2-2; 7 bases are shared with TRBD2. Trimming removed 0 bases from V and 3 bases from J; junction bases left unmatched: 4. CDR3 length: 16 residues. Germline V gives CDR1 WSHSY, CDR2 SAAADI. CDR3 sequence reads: CASSESFSGYTGELFF. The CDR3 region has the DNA TGCGCCAGCAGTGAGTCGTTTAGCGGGTACACCGGGGAGCTGTTTTTT.

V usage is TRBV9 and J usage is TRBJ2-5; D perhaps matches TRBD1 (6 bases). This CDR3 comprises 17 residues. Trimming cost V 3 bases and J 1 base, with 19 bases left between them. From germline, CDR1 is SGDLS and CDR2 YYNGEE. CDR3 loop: CASSASRDGGPQETQYF. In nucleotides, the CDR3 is TGTGCCAGCAGCGCATCACGGGATGGGGGCCCCCAAGAGACCCAGTACTTC.

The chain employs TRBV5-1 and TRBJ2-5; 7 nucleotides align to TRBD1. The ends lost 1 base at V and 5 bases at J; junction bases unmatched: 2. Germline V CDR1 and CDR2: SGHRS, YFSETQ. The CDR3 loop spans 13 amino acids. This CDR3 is CASSLTGAETQYF. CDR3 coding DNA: TGCGCCAGCAGCTTGACAGGGGCCGAGACCCAGTACTTC.

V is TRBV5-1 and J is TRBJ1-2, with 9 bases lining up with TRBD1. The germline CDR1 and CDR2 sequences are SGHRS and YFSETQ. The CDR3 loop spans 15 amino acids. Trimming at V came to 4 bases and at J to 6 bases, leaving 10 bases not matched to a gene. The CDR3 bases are TGCGCCAGCAGCCTGGGGACAGGGCTTTCGGATGGCTACACCTTC. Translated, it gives CASSLGTGLSDGYTF.

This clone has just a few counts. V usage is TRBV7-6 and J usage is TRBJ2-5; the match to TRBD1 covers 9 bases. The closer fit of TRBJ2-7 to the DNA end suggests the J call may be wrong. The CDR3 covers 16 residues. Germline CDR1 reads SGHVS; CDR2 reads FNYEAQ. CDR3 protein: CASSIMPGTGSYEQYF. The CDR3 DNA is TGTGCCAGCAGCATAATGCCCGGGACAGGGTCCTACGAGCAGTACTTC.

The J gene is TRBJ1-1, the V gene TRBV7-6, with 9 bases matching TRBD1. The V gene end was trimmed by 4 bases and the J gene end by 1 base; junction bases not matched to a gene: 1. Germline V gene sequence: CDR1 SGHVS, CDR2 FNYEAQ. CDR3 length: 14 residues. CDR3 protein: CASSSDRGNTEAFF. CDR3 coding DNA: TGTGCCAGCAGCTCGGACAGGGGGAACACTGAAGCTTTCTTT.

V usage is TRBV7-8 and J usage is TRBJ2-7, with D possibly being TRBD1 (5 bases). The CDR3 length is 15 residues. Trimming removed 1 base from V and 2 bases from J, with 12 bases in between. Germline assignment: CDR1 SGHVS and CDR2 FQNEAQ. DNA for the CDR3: TGTGCCAGCAGCTTAGGTTTGGACACCGCCTACGAGCAGTACTTC. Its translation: CASSLGLDTAYEQYF.

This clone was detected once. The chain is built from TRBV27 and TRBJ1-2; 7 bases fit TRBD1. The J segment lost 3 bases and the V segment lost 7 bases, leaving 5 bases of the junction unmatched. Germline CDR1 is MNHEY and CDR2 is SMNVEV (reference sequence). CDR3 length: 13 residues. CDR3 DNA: TGTGCCAGCATGCTGGGACAGCACTATGGCTACACCTTC. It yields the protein CASMLGQHYGYTF.

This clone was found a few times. The CDR3 loop reads CSVDLYGPNTEAFF. DNA of the CDR3: TGCAGCGTTGACTTATACGGTCCGAACACTGAAGCTTTCTTT. The chain has TRBV29-1 and TRBJ1-1; no definite D call. Per the germline V gene, CDR1 is SQVTM and CDR2 is ANQGSEA. The CDR3 is made up of 14 amino acids. V lost 3 bases and J lost 1, with 12 bases in between.

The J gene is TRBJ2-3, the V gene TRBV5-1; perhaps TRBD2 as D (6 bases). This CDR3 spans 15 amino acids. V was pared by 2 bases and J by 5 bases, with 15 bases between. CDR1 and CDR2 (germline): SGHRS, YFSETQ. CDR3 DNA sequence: TGCGCCAGCAGCTTTGCAGGAGGGGCAGGAGATACGCAGTATTTT. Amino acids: CASSFAGGAGDTQYF.

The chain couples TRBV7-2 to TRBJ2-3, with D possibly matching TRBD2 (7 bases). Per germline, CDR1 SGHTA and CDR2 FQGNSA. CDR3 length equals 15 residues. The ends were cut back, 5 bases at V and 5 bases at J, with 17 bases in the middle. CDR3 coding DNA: TGTGCCAGCAGCCCGAGGGGGGGCCAGGGAGATACGCAGTATTTT. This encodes CASSPRGGQGDTQYF.

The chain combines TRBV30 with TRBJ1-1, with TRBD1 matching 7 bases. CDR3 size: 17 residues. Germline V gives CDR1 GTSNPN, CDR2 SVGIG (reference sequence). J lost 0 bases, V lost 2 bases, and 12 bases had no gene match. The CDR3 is CAWSLRQGRGLNTEAFF. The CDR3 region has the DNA TGTGCCTGGAGTCTCAGACAGGGACGGGGGTTGAACACTGAAGCTTTCTTT.

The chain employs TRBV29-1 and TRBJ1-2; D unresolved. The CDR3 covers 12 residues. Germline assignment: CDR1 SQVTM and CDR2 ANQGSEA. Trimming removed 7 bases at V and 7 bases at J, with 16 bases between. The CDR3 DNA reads TGCAGCGAGAGGAGCGAGGCGGGTGGCTACACCTTC. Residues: CSERSEAGGYTF.

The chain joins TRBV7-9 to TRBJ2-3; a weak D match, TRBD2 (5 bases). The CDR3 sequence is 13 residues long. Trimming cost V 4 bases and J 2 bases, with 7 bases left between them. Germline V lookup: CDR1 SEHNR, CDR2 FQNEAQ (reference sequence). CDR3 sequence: CASSSDFTDTQYF. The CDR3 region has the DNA TGTGCCAGCAGCTCGGACTTCACAGATACGCAGTATTTT. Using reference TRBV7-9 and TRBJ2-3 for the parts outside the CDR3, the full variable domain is DTGVSQNPRHKITKRGQNVTFRCDPISEHNRLYWYRQTLGQGPEFLTYFQNEAQLEKSRLLSDRFSAERPKGSFSTLEIQRTEQGDSAMYLCASSSDFTDTQYFGPGTRLTVL.